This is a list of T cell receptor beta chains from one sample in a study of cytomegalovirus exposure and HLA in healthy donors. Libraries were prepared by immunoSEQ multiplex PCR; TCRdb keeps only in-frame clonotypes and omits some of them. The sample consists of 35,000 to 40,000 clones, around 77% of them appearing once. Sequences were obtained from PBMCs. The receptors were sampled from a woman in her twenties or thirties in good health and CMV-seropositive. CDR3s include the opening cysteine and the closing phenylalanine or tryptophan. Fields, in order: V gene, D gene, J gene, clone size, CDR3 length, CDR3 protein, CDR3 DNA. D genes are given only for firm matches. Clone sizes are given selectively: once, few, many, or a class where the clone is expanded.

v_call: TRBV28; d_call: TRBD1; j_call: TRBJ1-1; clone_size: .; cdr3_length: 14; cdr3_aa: CASNPPQGDTEAFF; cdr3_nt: TGTGCCAGCAACCCTCCTCAGGGGGACACTGAAGCTTTCTTT
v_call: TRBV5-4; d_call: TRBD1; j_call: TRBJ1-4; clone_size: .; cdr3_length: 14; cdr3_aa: CASSLQGATEKLFF; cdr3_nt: TGTGCCAGCAGCTTACAGGGGGCGACTGAAAAACTGTTTTTT
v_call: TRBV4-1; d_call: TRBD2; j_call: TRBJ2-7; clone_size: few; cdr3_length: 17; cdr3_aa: CASSRPPAGAGLDEQYF; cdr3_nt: TGCGCCAGCAGCCGGCCCCCGGCGGGAGCGGGTCTCGACGAGCAGTACTTC
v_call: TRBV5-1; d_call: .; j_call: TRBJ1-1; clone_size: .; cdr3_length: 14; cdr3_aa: CASSLSGSNTEAFF; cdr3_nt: TGCGCCAGCAGCTTGTCGGGGTCGAACACTGAAGCTTTCTTT
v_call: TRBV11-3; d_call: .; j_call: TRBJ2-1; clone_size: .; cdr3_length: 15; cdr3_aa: CASSLVRGGDNEQFF; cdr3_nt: TGTGCCAGCAGCTTAGTCAGGGGAGGGGACAATGAGCAGTTCTTC
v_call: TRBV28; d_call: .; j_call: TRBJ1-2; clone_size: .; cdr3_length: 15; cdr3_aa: CASRRGDRIYGGYPF; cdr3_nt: TGTGCCAGCAGACGCGGCGACAGGATCTATGGAGGCTACCCCTTC
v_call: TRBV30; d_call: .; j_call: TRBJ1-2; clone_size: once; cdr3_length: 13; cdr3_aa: CAWSVLRGNGYTF; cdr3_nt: TGTGCCTGGAGTGTACTCAGGGGAAATGGCTACACCTTC
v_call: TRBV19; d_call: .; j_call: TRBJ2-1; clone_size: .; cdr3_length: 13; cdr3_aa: CASSIDLNNEQFF; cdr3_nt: TGTGCCAGTAGTATCGACTTAAACAATGAGCAGTTCTTC
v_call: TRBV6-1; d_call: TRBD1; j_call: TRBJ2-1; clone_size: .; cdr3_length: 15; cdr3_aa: CASSAGQGSANEQFF; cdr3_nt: TGTGCCAGCAGTGCTGGACAGGGGAGTGCAAATGAGCAGTTCTTC
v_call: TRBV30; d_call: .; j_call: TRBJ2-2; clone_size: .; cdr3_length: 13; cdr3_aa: CAWSVALTGELFF; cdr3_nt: TGTGCCTGGAGTGTGGCTCTTACCGGGGAGCTGTTTTTT
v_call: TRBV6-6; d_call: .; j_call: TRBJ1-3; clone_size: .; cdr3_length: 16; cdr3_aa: CASSATGASSGNTIYF; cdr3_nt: TGTGCCAGCAGTGCGACAGGCGCCTCCTCTGGAAACACCATATATTTT
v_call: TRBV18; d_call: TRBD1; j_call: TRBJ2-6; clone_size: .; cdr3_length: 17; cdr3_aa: CASSRWDRSSGANVLTF; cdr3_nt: TGTGCCAGCTCACGATGGGACAGAAGCTCTGGGGCCAACGTCCTGACTTTC
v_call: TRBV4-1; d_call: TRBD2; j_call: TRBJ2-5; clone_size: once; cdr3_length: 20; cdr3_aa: CASSQDAAGASGKRYETQYF; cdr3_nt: TGCGCCAGCAGCCAAGATGCGGCAGGGGCTAGCGGGAAGAGGTACGAGACCCAGTACTTC
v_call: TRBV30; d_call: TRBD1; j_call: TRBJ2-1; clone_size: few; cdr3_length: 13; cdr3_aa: CAWSFNRGRLEFF; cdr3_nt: TGTGCCTGGAGTTTTAACAGGGGGCGCCTCGAGTTCTTC
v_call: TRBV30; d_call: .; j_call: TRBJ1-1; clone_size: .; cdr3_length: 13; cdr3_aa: CAWSIDSETEAFF; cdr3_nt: TGTGCCTGGAGTATAGACTCAGAGACTGAAGCTTTCTTT
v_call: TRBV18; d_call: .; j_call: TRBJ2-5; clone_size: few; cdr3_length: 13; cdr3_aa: CASSLLPLETQYF; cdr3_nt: TGTGCCAGCTCACTCCTCCCCCTAGAGACCCAGTACTTC
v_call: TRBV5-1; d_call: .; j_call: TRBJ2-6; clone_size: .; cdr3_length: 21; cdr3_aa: CASSPGNLGVGSLSGANVLTF; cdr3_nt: TGCGCCAGCAGCCCCGGGAATCTTGGCGTAGGATCTCTCTCTGGGGCCAACGTCCTGACTTTC
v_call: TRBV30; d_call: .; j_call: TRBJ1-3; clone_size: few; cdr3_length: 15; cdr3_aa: CAWSTLRGAGNTIYF; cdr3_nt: TGTGCCTGGAGTACTCTCCGGGGGGCGGGAAACACCATATATTTT
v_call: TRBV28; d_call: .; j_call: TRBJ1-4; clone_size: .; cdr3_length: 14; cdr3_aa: CASSSSTVSEKLFF; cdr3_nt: TGTGCCAGCAGTTCCTCGACAGTGTCAGAAAAACTGTTTTTT
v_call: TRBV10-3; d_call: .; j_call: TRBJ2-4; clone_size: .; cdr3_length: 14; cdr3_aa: CAISGEDAKNIQYF; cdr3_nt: TGTGCCATCAGTGGGGAGGACGCCAAAAACATTCAGTACTTC
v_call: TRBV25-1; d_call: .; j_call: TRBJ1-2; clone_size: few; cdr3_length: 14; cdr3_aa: CASSASDRNYGYTF; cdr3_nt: TGTGCCAGCAGTGCCTCGGACAGAAACTATGGCTACACCTTC
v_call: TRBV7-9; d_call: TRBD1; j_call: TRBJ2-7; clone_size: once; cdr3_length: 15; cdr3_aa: CASSPDRAFSYEQYF; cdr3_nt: TGTGCCAGCAGCCCTGACAGGGCATTCTCCTACGAGCAGTACTTC
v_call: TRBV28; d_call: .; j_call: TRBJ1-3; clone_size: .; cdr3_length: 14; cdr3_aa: CASSLPSSGNTIYF; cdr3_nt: TGTGCCAGCAGTTTACCGAGCTCTGGAAACACCATATATTTT
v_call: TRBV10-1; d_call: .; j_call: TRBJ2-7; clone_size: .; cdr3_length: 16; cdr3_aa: CASSDQEGIPPTEQYF; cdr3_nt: TGCGCCAGCAGTGATCAGGAGGGAATCCCGCCTACCGAGCAGTACTTC
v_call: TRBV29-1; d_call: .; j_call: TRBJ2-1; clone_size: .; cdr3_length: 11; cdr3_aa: CSVTTRSEQFF; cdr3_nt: TGCAGCGTTACAACGAGGAGTGAGCAGTTCTTC
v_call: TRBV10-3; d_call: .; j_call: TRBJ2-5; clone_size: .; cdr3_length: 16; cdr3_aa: CAIRGGGAGSWETQYF; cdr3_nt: TGTGCCATCAGAGGAGGGGGGGCTGGGTCTTGGGAGACCCAGTACTTC
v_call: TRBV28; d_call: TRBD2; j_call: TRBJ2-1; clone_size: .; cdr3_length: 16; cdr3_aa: CASSLHGLAGSNEQFF; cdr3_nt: TGTGCCAGCAGTTTGCATGGACTAGCGGGGAGCAATGAGCAGTTCTTC
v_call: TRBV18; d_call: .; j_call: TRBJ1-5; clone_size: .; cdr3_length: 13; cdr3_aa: CASSEAGDQPQHF; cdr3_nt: TGTGCCAGCTCAGAGGCGGGGGATCAGCCCCAGCATTTT
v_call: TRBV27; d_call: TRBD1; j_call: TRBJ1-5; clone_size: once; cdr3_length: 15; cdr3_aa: CASSRADRVHQPQHF; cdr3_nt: TGTGCCAGCAGCCGAGCGGACAGGGTTCACCAGCCCCAGCATTTT
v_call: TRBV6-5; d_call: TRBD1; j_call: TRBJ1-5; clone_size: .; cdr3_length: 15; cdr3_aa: CASRRQGRSNQPQHF; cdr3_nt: TGTGCCAGCAGAAGACAGGGTCGAAGCAATCAGCCCCAGCATTTT
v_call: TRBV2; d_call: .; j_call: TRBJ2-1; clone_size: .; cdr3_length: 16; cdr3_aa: CASSDYQASSYNEQFF; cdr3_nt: TGTGCCAGCAGTGATTACCAGGCAAGCTCCTACAATGAGCAGTTCTTC
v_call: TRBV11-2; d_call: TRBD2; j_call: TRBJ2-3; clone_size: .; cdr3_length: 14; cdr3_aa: CASSFRTSGHTQYF; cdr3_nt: TGTGCCAGCAGCTTTCGGACTAGCGGCCATACGCAGTATTTT
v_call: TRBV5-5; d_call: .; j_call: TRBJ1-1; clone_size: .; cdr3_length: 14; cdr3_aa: CASSHRTGNTEAFF; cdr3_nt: TGTGCCAGCAGCCACAGGACGGGGAACACTGAAGCTTTCTTT
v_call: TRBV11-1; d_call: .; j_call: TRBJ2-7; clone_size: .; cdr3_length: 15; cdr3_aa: CASSLIPQIYYEQYF; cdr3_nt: TGTGCCAGCAGCTTAATTCCGCAGATCTACTACGAGCAGTACTTC
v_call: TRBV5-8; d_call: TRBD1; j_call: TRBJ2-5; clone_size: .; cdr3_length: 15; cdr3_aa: CASSWHRGDQETQYF; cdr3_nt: TGTGCCAGCAGCTGGCACAGGGGGGATCAAGAGACCCAGTACTTC